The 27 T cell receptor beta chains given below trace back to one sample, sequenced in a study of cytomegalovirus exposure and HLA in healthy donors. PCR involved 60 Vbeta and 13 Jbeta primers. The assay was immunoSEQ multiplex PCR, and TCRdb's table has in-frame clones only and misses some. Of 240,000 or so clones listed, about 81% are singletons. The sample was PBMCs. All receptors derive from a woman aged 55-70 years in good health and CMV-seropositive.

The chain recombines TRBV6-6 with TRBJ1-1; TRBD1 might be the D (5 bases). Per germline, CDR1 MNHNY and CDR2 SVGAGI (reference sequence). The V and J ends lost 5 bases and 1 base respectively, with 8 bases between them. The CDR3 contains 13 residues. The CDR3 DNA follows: TGTGCCAGCAGTCCCAGGGAGAACACTGAAGCTTTCTTT. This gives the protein CASSPRENTEAFF.

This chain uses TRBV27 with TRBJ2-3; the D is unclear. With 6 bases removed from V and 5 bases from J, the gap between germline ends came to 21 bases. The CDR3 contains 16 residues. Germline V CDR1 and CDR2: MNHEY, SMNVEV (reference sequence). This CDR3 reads CASSLRVLSSGDTQYF. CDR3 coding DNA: TGTGCCAGCAGCCTCCGGGTCCTTAGTTCGGGAGATACGCAGTATTTT.

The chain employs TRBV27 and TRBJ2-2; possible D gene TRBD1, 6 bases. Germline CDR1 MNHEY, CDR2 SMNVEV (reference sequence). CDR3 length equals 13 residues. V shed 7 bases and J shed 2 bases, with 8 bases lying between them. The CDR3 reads CASTGANTGELFF. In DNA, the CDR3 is TGTGCCAGCACAGGGGCTAACACCGGGGAGCTGTTTTTT.

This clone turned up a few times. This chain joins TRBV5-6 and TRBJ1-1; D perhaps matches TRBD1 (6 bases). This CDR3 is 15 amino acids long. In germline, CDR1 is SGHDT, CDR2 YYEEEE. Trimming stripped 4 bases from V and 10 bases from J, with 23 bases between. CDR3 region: CASSTDADSGHGAFF. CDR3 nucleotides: TGTGCCAGCAGCACCGACGCGGACAGTGGCCATGGAGCTTTCTTT.

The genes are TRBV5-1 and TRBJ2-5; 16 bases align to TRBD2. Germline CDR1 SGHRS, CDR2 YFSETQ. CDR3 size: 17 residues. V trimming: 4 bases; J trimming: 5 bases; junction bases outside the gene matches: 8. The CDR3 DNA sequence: TGCGCCAGCAGCGGCCCCGGGACTAGCGGGAGGGAGGAGACCCAGTACTTC. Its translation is CASSGPGTSGREETQYF.

DNA of the CDR3: TGTGCCAGCAGCGTAGAGGACAGGATGAACACTGAAGCTTTCTTT. Encoded protein: CASSVEDRMNTEAFF. J is TRBJ1-1 and V is TRBV9; TRBD1 matches 7 bases. Trimming took 0 bases from V and 0 from J; bases not matched to a gene: 2. CDR3 length: 15 residues. CDR1 SGDLS and CDR2 YYNGEE come from the germline V gene.

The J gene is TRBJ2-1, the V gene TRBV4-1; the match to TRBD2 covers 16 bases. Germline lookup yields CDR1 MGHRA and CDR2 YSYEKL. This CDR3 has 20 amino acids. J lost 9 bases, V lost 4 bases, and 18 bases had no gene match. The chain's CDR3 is CASSRIITTGTSGRAGEQFF. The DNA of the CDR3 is TGCGCCAGCAGCCGGATCATAACAACCGGGACTAGCGGGAGGGCCGGTGAGCAGTTCTTC.

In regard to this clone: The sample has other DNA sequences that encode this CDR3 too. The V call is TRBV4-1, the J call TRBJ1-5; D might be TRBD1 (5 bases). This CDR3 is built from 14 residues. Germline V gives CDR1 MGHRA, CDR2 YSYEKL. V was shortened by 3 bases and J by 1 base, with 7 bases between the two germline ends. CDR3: CASSQQGSNQPQHF. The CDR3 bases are TGCGCCAGCAGCCAGCAGGGAAGCAATCAGCCCCAGCATTTT.

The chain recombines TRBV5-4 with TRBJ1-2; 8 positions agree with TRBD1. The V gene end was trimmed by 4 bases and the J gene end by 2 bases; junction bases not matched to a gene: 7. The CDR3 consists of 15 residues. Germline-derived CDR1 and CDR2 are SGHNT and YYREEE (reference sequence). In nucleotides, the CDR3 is TGTGCCAGCAGCCACAGGACAGGGATAAACTATGGCTACACCTTC. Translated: CASSHRTGINYGYTF.

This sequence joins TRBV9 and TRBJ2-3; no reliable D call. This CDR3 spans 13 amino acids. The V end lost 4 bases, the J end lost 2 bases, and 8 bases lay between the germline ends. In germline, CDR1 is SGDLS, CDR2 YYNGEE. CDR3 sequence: CASSPQVTDTQYF. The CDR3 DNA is TGTGCCAGCAGCCCCCAGGTCACAGATACGCAGTATTTT.

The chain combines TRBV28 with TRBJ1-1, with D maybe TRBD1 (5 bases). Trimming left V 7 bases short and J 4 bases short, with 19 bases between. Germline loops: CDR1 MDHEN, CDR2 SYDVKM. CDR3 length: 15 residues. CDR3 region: CASIHSGNSGTEAFF. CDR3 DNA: TGTGCCAGCATCCACTCAGGGAATTCAGGCACTGAAGCTTTCTTT. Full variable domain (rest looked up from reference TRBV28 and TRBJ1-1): DVKVTQSSRYLVKRTGEKVFLECVQDMDHENMFWYRQDPGLGLRLIYFSYDVKMKEKGDIPEGYSVSREKKERFSLILESASTNQTSMYLCASIHSGNSGTEAFFGQGTRLTVV.

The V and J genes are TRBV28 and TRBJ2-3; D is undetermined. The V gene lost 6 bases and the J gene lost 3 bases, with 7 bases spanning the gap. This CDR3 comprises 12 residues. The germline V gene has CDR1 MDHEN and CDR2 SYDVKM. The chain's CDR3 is CASSYPTDTQYF. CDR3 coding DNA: TGTGCCAGCAGCTATCCTACAGATACGCAGTATTTT.

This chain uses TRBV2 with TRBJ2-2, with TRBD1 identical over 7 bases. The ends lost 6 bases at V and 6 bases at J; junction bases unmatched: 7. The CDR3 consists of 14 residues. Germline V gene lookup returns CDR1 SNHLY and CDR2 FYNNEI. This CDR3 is CASRSDRVPGELFF. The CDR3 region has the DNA TGTGCCAGCAGGAGTGACAGGGTCCCCGGGGAGCTGTTTTTT.

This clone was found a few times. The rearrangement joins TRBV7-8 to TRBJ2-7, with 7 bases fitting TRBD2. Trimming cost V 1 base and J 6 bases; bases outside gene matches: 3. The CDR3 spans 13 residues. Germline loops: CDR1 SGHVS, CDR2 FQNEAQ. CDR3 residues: CASSLGSSGEQYF. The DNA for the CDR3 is TGTGCCAGCAGCTTAGGGTCTAGCGGCGAGCAGTACTTC.

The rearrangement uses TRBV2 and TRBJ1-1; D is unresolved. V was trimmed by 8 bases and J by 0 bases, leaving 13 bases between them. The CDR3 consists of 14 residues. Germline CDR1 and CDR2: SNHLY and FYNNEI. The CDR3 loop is CASGSGRLNTEAFF. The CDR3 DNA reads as TGTGCCAGCGGGAGCGGACGGTTGAACACTGAAGCTTTCTTT.

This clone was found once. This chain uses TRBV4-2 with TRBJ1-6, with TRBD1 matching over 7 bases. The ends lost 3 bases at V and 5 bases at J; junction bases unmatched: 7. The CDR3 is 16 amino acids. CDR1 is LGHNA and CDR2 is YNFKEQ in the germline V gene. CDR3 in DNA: TGTGCCAGCAGCCAGCAGGGGACAGTTGATAATTCACCCCTCCACTTT. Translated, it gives CASSQQGTVDNSPLHF.

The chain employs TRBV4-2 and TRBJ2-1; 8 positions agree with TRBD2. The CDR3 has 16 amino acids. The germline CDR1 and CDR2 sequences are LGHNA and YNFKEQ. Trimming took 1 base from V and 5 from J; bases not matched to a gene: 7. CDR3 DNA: TGTGCCAGCAGCCAAGCGTTAGCGGGAATGAACAATGAGCAGTTCTTC. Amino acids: CASSQALAGMNNEQFF.

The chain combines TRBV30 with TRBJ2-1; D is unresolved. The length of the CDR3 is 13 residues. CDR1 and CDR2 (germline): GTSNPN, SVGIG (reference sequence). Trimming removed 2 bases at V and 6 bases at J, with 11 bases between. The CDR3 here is CAWSRTPPNEQFF. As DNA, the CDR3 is TGTGCCTGGAGTAGAACTCCCCCCAATGAGCAGTTCTTC.

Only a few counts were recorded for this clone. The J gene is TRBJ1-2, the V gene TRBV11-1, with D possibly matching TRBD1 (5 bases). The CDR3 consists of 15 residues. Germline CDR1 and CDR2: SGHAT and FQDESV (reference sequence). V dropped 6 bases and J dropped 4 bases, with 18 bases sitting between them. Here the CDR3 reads CASRGHSYLFYGYTF. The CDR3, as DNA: TGTGCCAGCAGAGGACACAGTTATTTGTTCTATGGCTACACCTTC.

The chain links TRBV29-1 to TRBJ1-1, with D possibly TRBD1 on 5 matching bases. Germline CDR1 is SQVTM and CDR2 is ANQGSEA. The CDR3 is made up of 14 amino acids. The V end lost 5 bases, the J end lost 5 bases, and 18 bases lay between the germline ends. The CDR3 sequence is CSVTLSSGLTEAFF. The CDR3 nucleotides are TGCAGCGTTACTCTCTCTTCAGGGCTGACTGAAGCTTTCTTT.

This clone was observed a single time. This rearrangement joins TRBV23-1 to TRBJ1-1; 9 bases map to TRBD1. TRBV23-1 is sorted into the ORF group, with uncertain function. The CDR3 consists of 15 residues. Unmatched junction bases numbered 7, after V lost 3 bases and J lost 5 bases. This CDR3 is CASSQSGQGGTEAFF. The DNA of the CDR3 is TGCGCCAGCAGTCAGTCGGGACAGGGAGGGACTGAAGCTTTCTTT.

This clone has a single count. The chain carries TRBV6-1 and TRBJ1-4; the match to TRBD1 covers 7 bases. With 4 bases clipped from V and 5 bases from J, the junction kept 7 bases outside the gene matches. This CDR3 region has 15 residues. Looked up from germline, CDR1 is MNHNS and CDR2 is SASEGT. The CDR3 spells CASSGKTGRNEKLFF. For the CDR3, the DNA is TGTGCCAGCAGTGGAAAGACAGGGAGGAATGAAAAACTGTTTTTT.

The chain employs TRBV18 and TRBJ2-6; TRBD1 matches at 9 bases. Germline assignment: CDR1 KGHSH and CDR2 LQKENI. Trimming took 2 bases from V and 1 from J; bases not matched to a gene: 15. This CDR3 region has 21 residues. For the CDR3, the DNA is TGTGCCAGCTCACCAAGGTTTCCGCGGGACAGGGTTCTGTCTGGGGCCAACGTCCTGACTTTC. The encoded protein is CASSPRFPRDRVLSGANVLTF.

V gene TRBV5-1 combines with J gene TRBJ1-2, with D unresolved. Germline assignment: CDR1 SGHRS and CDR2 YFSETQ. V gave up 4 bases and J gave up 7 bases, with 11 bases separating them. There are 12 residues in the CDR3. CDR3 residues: CASSQEAFGYTF. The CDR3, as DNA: TGCGCCAGCAGCCAGGAGGCGTTTGGCTACACCTTC. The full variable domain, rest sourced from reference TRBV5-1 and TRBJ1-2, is KAGVTQTPRYLIKTRGQQVTLSCSPISGHRSVSWYQQTPGQGLQFLFEYFSETQRNKGNFPGRFSGRQFSNSRSEMNVSTLELGDSALYLCASSQEAFGYTFGSGTRLTVV.

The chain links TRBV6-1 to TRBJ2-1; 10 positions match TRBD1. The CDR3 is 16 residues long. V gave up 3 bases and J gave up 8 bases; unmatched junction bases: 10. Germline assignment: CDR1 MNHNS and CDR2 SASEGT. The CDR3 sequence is CASSEHRDRGGDEQFF. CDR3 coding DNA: TGTGCCAGCAGTGAGCACCGGGACAGGGGAGGGGATGAGCAGTTCTTC.

The CDR3 nucleotides read TGTGCCAGCAGCTTACTCACAGGGGGGTTGAACACTGAAGCTTTCTTT. It specifies CASSLLTGGLNTEAFF. The chain employs TRBV11-2 and TRBJ1-1; 8 bases line up with TRBD1. The CDR3 runs 16 residues. Germline CDR1 and CDR2: SGHAT and FQNNGV. The V gene end was trimmed by 2 bases and the J gene end by 0 bases; junction bases not matched to a gene: 5.

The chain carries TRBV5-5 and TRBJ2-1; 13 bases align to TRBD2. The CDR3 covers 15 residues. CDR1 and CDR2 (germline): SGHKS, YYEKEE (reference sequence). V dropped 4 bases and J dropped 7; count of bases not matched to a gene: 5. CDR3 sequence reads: CASSPGLAGLNEQFF. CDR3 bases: TGTGCCAGCAGCCCGGGACTAGCGGGATTAAATGAGCAGTTCTTC.